This TCR beta chain came from a study of blood T cell repertoires in COVID-19. Study summary: Specimens from acute and convalescent COVID-19 originated in the United States, Italy and Spain. Nucleic acid was either cDNA or gDNA, and it came from T cells, B-cell-depleted T cells, or PBMCs.

Methods used by the authors: Amplifying reference gene primers gave estimates of nucleated cell counts. Clones were sequenced by immunoSEQ multiplex PCR, and TCRdb holds only the in-frame ones, with some missing. The V and J calls and clone size were taken over from that table, and D and trimming were inferred from the DNA. Among around 88,000 clones listed, approximately 90% were seen once. The ends were cut back, 6 bases at V and 1 base at J, with 7 bases in the middle. The CDR3 runs to 13 residues. In germline, CDR1 is KGHSH, CDR2 LQKENI. This TCR derives from a woman of 80 years or more with acute or convalescent COVID-19. The chain joins TRBV18 to TRBJ1-5, with D unresolved. The sequenced material came from peripheral blood. The CDR3 spells CASSEQSNQPQHF. CDR3 nucleotide sequence: TGTGCCAGCTCCGAACAGAGCAATCAGCCCCAGCATTTT. The variable domain in full, completed from reference TRBV18 and TRBJ1-5, reads NAGVMQNPRHLVRRRGQEARLRCSPMKGHSHVYWYRQLPEEGLKFMVYLQKENIIDESGMPKERFSAEFPKEGPSILRIQQVVRGDSAAYFCASSEQSNQPQHFGDGTRLSIL.